This T cell receptor (beta chain) is drawn from a study of T cells expressing NK-cell markers. Study at large: Cells sorted as CD3+CD56+NKG2C+, CD3+CD56+NKG2C- and CD3+CD56-NKG2C+ T cells supplied the TCR beta repertoires.

Study findings and constraints: In over 5 donors, dominant CD3+CD56+NKG2C+ clonotypes ranked among the top 10 CD8+ clonotypes.

TCRdb reprocessed the 5' RACE reads, keeping one entry per CDR3 protein, no DNA. In all, the sample yields some 500,000 distinct CDR3 sequences. In the case of this clonotype: Its antigen is undetermined.

CDR1 is MGHDK, CDR2 SYGVNS, per germline. The CDR3 sequence is 15 residues long. The chain combines TRBV25-1 with TRBJ2-3. The sequenced sample consisted of blood T cells: a sorted CD56 or NKG2C T cell subset, CD4+ or CD8+ T cells, or bulk PBMC T cells (not recorded which). The clonotype comes from a woman aged 50 to 65 in good health. The CDR3 sequence is CASDDGAIWADTQYF.